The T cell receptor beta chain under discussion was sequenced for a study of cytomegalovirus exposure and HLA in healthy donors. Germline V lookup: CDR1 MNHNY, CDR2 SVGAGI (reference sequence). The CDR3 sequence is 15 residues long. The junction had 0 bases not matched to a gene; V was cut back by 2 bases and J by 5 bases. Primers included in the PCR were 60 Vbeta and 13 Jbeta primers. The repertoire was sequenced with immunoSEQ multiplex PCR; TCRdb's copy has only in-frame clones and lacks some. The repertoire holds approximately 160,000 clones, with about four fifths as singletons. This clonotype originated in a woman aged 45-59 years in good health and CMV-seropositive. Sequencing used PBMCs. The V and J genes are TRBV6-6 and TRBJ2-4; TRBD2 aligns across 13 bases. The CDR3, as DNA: TGTGCCAGCAGTTACGGACTAGCGGGAGAAAACATTCAGTACTTC. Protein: CASSYGLAGENIQYF.